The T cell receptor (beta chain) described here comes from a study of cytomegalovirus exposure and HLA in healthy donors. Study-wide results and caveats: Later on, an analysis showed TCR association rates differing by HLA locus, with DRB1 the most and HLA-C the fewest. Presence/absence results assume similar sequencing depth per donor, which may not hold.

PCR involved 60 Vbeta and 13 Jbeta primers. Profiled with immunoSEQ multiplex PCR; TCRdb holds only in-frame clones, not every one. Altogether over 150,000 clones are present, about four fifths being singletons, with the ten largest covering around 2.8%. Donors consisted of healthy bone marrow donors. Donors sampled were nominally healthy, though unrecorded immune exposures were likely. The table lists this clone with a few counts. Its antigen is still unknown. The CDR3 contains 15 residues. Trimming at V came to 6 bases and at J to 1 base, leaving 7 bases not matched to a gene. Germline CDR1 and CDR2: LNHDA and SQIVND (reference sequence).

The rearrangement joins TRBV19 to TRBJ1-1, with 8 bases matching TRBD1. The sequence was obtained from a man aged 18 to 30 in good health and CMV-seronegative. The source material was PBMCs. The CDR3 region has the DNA TGTGCCAGTAGGAAGGACAGGGCGGAGAACACTGAAGCTTTCTTT. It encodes CASRKDRAENTEAFF.